This TCR beta chain was sequenced for a study of cytomegalovirus exposure and HLA in healthy donors. Study summary: Earlier sequencing of about 200 million T cells yielded 95 million to 120 million unique TCR beta sequences.

Of note for this clone: Its antigen remains unidentified.

Study results and limitations: Accurate predictions that matched the HLA-A and HLA-B alleles of most subjects were reportedly made from TCR beta sequences.

Donors consisted of healthy bone marrow donors. Nominally healthy donors were sampled, though unrecorded immune exposures were likely. This CDR3 region has 16 residues. Germline CDR1 and CDR2: SGHRS and YFSETQ. V lost 4 bases to trimming and J lost 2 bases, with 19 bases between them. Researchers ran the PCR with 60 Vbeta and 13 Jbeta primers. The data were produced by immunoSEQ multiplex PCR, yet TCRdb's version contains in-frame clones alone and is incomplete. The sample consists of 89,000 or so clones, approximately 84% of them appearing once. Material for sequencing was PBMCs. The V call is TRBV5-1, the J call TRBJ2-7; the D is unclear. The clonotype was recovered from a young woman in good health and CMV-seropositive. For the CDR3, the DNA is TGCGCCAGCAGCCAATTCCAGGCAGGCCTCGCCTACGAGCAGTACTTC. As protein: CASSQFQAGLAYEQYF.